This passage covers 19 T cell receptor beta chains from one sample sequenced in a study of identical twins. In TCRdb, the 5' RACE reads were re-called with MiXCR into one record per CDR3 protein. In the table there are roughly 700,000 distinct CDR3 sequences, around 8.6% of which are singletons. The data were also submitted as part of a second study, on yellow fever vaccine responses in identical twins.

Input material: PBMCs. These receptors all stem from a woman under 30 in good health.

The chain couples TRBV12-3 or TRBV12-4 to TRBJ2-7; TRBD2 matches 8 bases. This CDR3 contains 16 residues. The V gene end was trimmed by 5 bases and the J gene end by 2 bases; junction bases not matched to a gene: 11. CDR3 nucleotide sequence: TGTGCCAGCAGTCTGCTCGGGGCGGGGGGTCCCTACGAGCAGTACTTC. It yields the protein CASSLLGAGGPYEQYF.

This clonotype has just a few counts. The chain is built from TRBV3-1 and TRBJ2-5; 8 bases fit TRBD2. The CDR3 covers 17 residues. The ends lost 2 bases at V and 1 base at J; junction bases unmatched: 9. CDR1 and CDR2 (germline): LGHDT, YNNKEL (reference sequence). This chain's CDR3 is CASSQNRAGGPQETQYF. CDR3 DNA sequence: TGTGCCAGCAGCCAAAATAGGGCGGGGGGACCCCAAGAGACCCAGTACTTC.

This clonotype was counted a few times. This chain connects TRBV3-1 to TRBJ2-3; TRBD2 is a possible D gene (6 bases). Germline V lookup: CDR1 LGHDT, CDR2 YNNKEL (reference sequence). The CDR3 is 16 residues long. The germline V and J ends were trimmed by 4 bases and 5 bases, with 19 bases remaining between them. CDR3 bases: TGTGCCAGCAGCCGCGATACGGTCCGGAGGGGAGATACGCAGTATTTT. It translates to CASSRDTVRRGDTQYF.

The chain joins TRBV27 to TRBJ2-7, with D hard to call. Trimming shortened V by 3 bases and J by 5 bases, and 11 bases separated the two germline ends. The CDR3 is 13 residues long. Looked up from germline, CDR1 is MNHEY and CDR2 is SMNVEV (reference sequence). The CDR3 protein is CASSLGKGDEQYF. CDR3 nucleotide sequence: TGTGCCAGCAGTTTGGGTAAGGGCGACGAGCAGTACTTC.

The rearrangement joins TRBV4-3 to TRBJ2-4, with 7 bases identical to TRBD1. Per germline, CDR1 LGHNA and CDR2 YSLEER. The CDR3 loop spans 13 amino acids. J lost 15 bases, V lost 0 bases, and 8 bases had no gene match. The CDR3 coding sequence is TGCGCCAGCAGCCAAGATTATGGGACAGAACGGTACTTC. This gives the protein CASSQDYGTERYF.

The CDR3 is CATSRAYERGGLETQYF. The CDR3 nucleotides read TGTGCCACCAGCAGAGCGTATGAGCGGGGGGGCCTGGAGACCCAGTACTTC. This chain links TRBV15 with TRBJ2-5, with 10 nucleotides matching TRBD2. CDR1 and CDR2 from the germline V gene are LNHNV and YYDKDF (reference sequence). The CDR3 extends over 17 amino acids. V lost 1 base, J lost 5 bases, and 10 bases stayed unmatched.

This clonotype was counted a single time. An end of the junction differs from the germline gene, which may be a read error. The chain recombines TRBV2 with TRBJ2-2, with D possibly matching TRBD2 (6 bases). The CDR3 has 15 residues. CDR1 is SNHLY, CDR2 FYNNEI, per germline. The CDR3 DNA reads TGTGCCAGCAGTGAGGGGCTAGCGAACACCTGGGAGCTGTTTTTT. It translates to CASSEGLANTWELFF.

This clonotype was counted many times. The chain carries TRBV6-2 or TRBV6-3 and TRBJ2-1; no clear D gene. Germline V gene data show CDR1 as MNHEY and CDR2 as SVGEGT. V dropped 5 bases and J dropped 5 bases, with 16 bases sitting between them. The CDR3 sequence is 15 residues long. In DNA form, the CDR3 reads TGTGCCAGCAGTGGAGTAAAAAAGGCTAACAATGAGCAGTTCTTC. The encoded protein is CASSGVKKANNEQFF.

V and J are TRBV12-3 or TRBV12-4 and TRBJ2-5, with TRBD2 identical over 8 bases. The CDR3 runs to 15 residues. After removal of 7 bases from V and 2 bases from J, the junction contained 9 bases not matched to a gene. The DNA for the CDR3 is TGTGCCAGCACCCGGGGGGGTAAGACACAAGAGACCCAGTACTTC. Translating it yields CASTRGGKTQETQYF.

The chain combines TRBV29-1 with TRBJ2-7; tentatively, D is TRBD2 (6 bases). Trimming removed 8 bases at V and 6 bases at J, with 14 bases between. The CDR3 runs to 11 residues. Germline CDR1 and CDR2: SQVTM and ANQGSEA. The CDR3 sequence: CSFRWRGEQYF. The DNA for the CDR3 is TGCAGCTTCCGATGGAGGGGCGAGCAGTACTTC.

This clonotype occurred a few times. The chain combines TRBV7-2 with TRBJ2-1, with D possibly being TRBD1 (5 bases). The CDR3 length is 13 residues. CDR1 and CDR2 from the germline V gene are SGHTA and FQGNSA. V gave up 6 bases and J gave up 5 bases, with 11 bases separating them. The CDR3 protein is CASREGAHNEQFF. The CDR3 DNA reads TGTGCCAGCAGGGAAGGGGCCCACAATGAGCAGTTCTTC.

In this sample, this clonotype turned up a few times. Here the CDR3 DNA reads TGTGCCAGCAGCCAAGATGAGGGGGTTGTAACAGATACGCAGTATTTT. It translates to CASSQDEGVVTDTQYF. The V gene is TRBV3-1, the J gene TRBJ2-3; maybe TRBD1 (6 bases). The V gene's germline CDR1 is LGHDT and CDR2 YNNKEL (reference sequence). Between the trimmed V and J ends, which lost 0 bases and 3 bases, there was a span of 13 bases. The CDR3 length is 16 residues.

There are many counts of this clonotype. Written as DNA, the CDR3 is TGTGCCAGCAGTTCCCGGCGGGAGCAGTACTTC. It yields the protein CASSSRREQYF. V and J are TRBV12-3 or TRBV12-4 and TRBJ2-7, with no clear D. There are 11 residues in the CDR3. V lost 4 bases, J lost 7 bases, and 8 bases lay in between.

This chain links TRBV20-1 with TRBJ2-1; 9 bases align to TRBD2. Germline assignment: CDR1 DFQATT and CDR2 SNEGSKA (reference sequence). The V segment lost 6 bases and the J segment 6 bases; nucleotides outside the gene matches: 18. CDR3 size: 17 residues. This CDR3 reads CSAFIDSLGLALNEQFF. In DNA form, the CDR3 reads TGCAGTGCATTTATAGACTCGTTGGGACTAGCACTCAATGAGCAGTTCTTC.

This clonotype has at least ten counts. The junction departs from the called germline gene at one end, perhaps through a read error. The chain's CDR3 is CASRSGPRELFF. CDR3 bases: TGCGCTAGCAGATCAGGCCCCCGCGAGCTGTTTTTT. The chain carries TRBV5-1 and TRBJ2-2; D is unclear. CDR1 and CDR2 from the germline V gene are SGHRS and YFSETQ. The CDR3 contains 12 residues. The whole variable domain, remainder taken from reference TRBV5-1 and TRBJ2-2, is KAGVTQTPRYLIKTRGQQVTLSCSPISGHRSVSWYQQTPGQGLQFLFEYFSETQRNKGNFPGRFSGRQFSNSRSEMNVSTLELGDSALYLCASRSGPRELFFGEGSRLTVL.

This clonotype was seen more than once but under ten times. This chain uses TRBV27 with TRBJ2-7; TRBD2 matches at 7 bases. With 7 bases clipped from V and 2 bases from J, the junction kept 5 bases outside the gene matches. CDR1 MNHEY and CDR2 SMNVEV come from the germline V gene (reference sequence). CDR3 length: 13 amino acids. CDR3 in amino acids: CASTGGTTYEQYF. The CDR3 DNA sequence: TGTGCCAGCACGGGGGGAACCACCTACGAGCAGTACTTC.

V usage is TRBV7-9 and J usage is TRBJ2-1, with 10 bases matching TRBD1. The CDR3 runs to 17 residues. V lost 6 bases, J lost 5 bases, and 13 bases stayed unmatched. Germline values: CDR1 SEHNR, CDR2 FQNEAQ (reference sequence). The CDR3 DNA reads TGTGCCAGCAGACCAATATCTGGGACAGGGGAGCACAATGAGCAGTTCTTC. Translation: CASRPISGTGEHNEQFF.

This clonotype was detected ten times or more. J is TRBJ2-1 and V is TRBV5-1, with 14 bases identical to TRBD2. V dropped 3 bases and J dropped 7; count of bases not matched to a gene: 3. CDR1 and CDR2 (germline): SGHRS, YFSETQ. The CDR3 sequence is 15 residues long. The CDR3 loop reads CASSWGLAGANEQFF. CDR3 DNA sequence: TGCGCCAGCAGCTGGGGACTAGCGGGAGCGAATGAGCAGTTCTTC.

Worth noting for this clonotype: Since a much larger clone is just one base distant, this may be a read error. The rearrangement joins TRBV7-2 to TRBJ2-7; 7 nucleotides match TRBD1. Per germline, CDR1 SGHTA and CDR2 FQGNSA. This CDR3 has 14 residues. V shed 1 base, J shed 8 bases, and the junction held 8 bases outside the gene matches. The CDR3 protein is CASSLDHRGYQQYF. The CDR3 coding sequence is TGTGCCAGCAGCTTAGATCACAGGGGATACCAGCAGTACTTC.